Reported below is one T cell receptor (beta chain). The antigen is not known. The data were obtained in a study of T-cell reconstitution after alpha-beta-depleted transplantation in children. Study outcomes and limitations: A year had passed since transplant, and T-cell counts and diversity by then came mostly from newly produced T cells. About two months after transplant, alpha-beta T cells reportedly came from several hundred expanded graft clones. The study traced high day-60 TCRbeta diversity in some patients to surviving recipient T cells and thymic progenitors.

Germline-derived CDR1 and CDR2 are MGHRA and YSYEKL. The junction had 9 bases not matched to a gene; V was cut back by 2 bases and J by 5 bases. There are 16 residues in the CDR3. Preparation of the TCRbeta library was carried out with unique molecular identifiers. TCRdb analysed the PCR reads with MiXCR anew, one entry per CDR3 protein. The table includes about 980,000 distinct CDR3 sequences, roughly 31% detected once. The specimen was PBMCs, mostly from graft donor cells, collected 360 days after TCRalphabeta/CD19-depleted stem cell transplant. The receptor was derived from a boy less than two years old who had a stem cell transplant for SCID, so the T cells may come from the graft donor. V gene TRBV4-1 combines with J gene TRBJ2-3; 8 bases are shared with TRBD2. The CDR3 sequence: CASSQSMGLGGDTQYF. CDR3 sequence (DNA): TGCGCCAGCAGCCAAAGTATGGGACTAGGCGGAGATACGCAGTATTTT.